The 5 T cell receptor beta chains presented below share a single source sample, sequenced in a study of blood T cell repertoires in COVID-19. Sequencing was performed with immunoSEQ multiplex PCR; in TCRdb, only in-frame clones are kept and a portion is missing. The table lists about 48,000 clones, 80% to 90% of them singletons. Sample: peripheral blood. These receptor sequences come from a human donor in a cohort sampled during active COVID-19. The donor label of this sample is uncertain.

This clone has only one observation. This chain connects TRBV11-1 to TRBJ2-7, with D possibly matching TRBD2 (7 bases). V lost 1 base to trimming and J lost 3 bases, with 16 bases between them. The germline V gene has CDR1 SGHAT and CDR2 FQDESV (reference sequence). The CDR3 is made up of 16 amino acids. The DNA of the CDR3 is TGTGCCAGCAGCTTAGAAGGTGGGGGGGGCCACTACGAGCAGTACTTC. Translating it yields CASSLEGGGGHYEQYF.

This clone was recorded once. This chain connects TRBV7-3 to TRBJ2-3; D may be TRBD1 (5 bases). Trimming stripped 5 bases from V and 9 bases from J, with 12 bases between. CDR1 and CDR2 from the germline V gene are SGHTA and FQGTGA. This CDR3 is built from 12 residues. CDR3 in DNA: TGTGCCAGCAGCCCCCAGGGTGGCACGCAGTATTTT. Translated, it gives CASSPQGGTQYF.

The rearrangement joins TRBV6-5 to TRBJ1-3; D unclear. Germline V CDR1 and CDR2: MNHEY, SVGAGI. Trimming removed 0 bases from V and 6 bases from J, with 12 bases in between. This CDR3 region has 15 residues. CDR3 residues: CASSYSAKSQNTIYF. The DNA for the CDR3 is TGTGCCAGCAGTTACTCTGCGAAGTCTCAAAACACCATATATTTT.

The V gene is TRBV6-2 or TRBV6-3, the J gene TRBJ2-2; 8 bases line up with TRBD2. V trimming: 0 bases; J trimming: 4 bases; junction bases outside the gene matches: 1. The germline V gene has CDR1 MNHEY and CDR2 SVGEGT. This CDR3 comprises 15 residues. The CDR3 protein is CASSYSLAGTGELFF. The CDR3 DNA sequence: TGTGCCAGCAGTTACTCGCTAGCGGGCACCGGGGAGCTGTTTTTT.

The J gene is TRBJ1-1, the V gene TRBV7-9; the match to TRBD1 covers 7 bases. The CDR3 covers 14 residues. V was clipped by 5 bases and J by 0 bases; unmatched bases: 3. Germline lookup yields CDR1 SEHNR and CDR2 FQNEAQ (reference sequence). Written as DNA, the CDR3 is TGTGCCAGCAGCCCCGGACAGGTGAACACTGAAGCTTTCTTT. Translated, it gives CASSPGQVNTEAFF. Full variable domain (outside the CDR3, taken from reference TRBV7-9 and TRBJ1-1): DTGVSQNPRHKITKRGQNVTFRCDPISEHNRLYWYRQTLGQGPEFLTYFQNEAQLEKSRLLSDRFSAERPKGSFSTLEIQRTEQGDSAMYLCASSPGQVNTEAFFGQGTRLTVV.